The rows below give T cell receptor beta chains drawn from one sample of a study of cytomegalovirus exposure and HLA in healthy donors. TCRdb keeps only in-frame clones here, not all; method: immunoSEQ multiplex PCR. The sample consists of some 140,000 clones, about 80% of them appearing once. The sequenced sample was PBMCs. The receptors shown here come from a man aged 25-45 years in good health and CMV-seropositive. The CDR3 runs from the conserved cysteine through the conserved F or W. The D gene is left open where the match is weak. Size values are once, few and many counts, or a class for expanded clones, and some rows have none.

cdr3_aa cdr3_nt j_call v_call d_call clone_size
CAIRDSNSALGGYTF TGTGCCATCCGGGACTCTAATTCAGCCTTGGGTGGCTACACCTTC TRBJ1-2 TRBV10-3 - -
CASSQEGQGRAHTF TGTGCCAGCAGCCAAGAGGGACAGGGTAGAGCTCACACCTTC TRBJ1-2 TRBV4-2 TRBD1 -
CASSTGDRLNEKLFF TGTGCCAGTAGTACCGGGGACAGACTTAATGAAAAACTGTTTTTT TRBJ1-4 TRBV19 TRBD1 -
CAWSRTSVDTQYF TGTGCCTGGAGTCGGACTAGCGTTGATACGCAGTATTTT TRBJ2-3 TRBV30 TRBD2 -
CASSPAVGGRGPSYEQYF TGTGCCAGCAGCCCAGCAGTGGGGGGTCGCGGGCCCTCCTACGAGCAGTACTTC TRBJ2-7 TRBV7-2 - -
CASRVAKSSGANVLTF TGCGCCAGCAGGGTTGCGAAGAGCTCTGGGGCCAACGTCCTGACTTTC TRBJ2-6 TRBV5-1 - -
CASSLQSAGGGTGELFF TGCGCCAGCAGCTTGCAGTCTGCGGGAGGGGGTACCGGGGAGCTGTTTTTT TRBJ2-2 TRBV5-1 TRBD2 -
CASSFGQGAGNEQFF TGTGCTAGCAGCTTTGGTCAGGGAGCGGGCAATGAGCAGTTCTTC TRBJ2-1 TRBV7-7 - once
CASSMTGGTYEQYF TGTGCCAGCAGTATGACAGGGGGTACCTACGAGCAGTACTTC TRBJ2-7 TRBV27 TRBD1 -
CASSLAGTGGNQPQHF TGTGCCAGCAGTTTGGCCGGGACAGGGGGCAATCAGCCCCAGCATTTT TRBJ1-5 TRBV27 TRBD1 -
CASGGGGGNQPQHF TGTGCCAGCGGGGGGGGAGGGGGCAATCAGCCCCAGCATTTT TRBJ1-5 TRBV27 - -
CASSPTGFGEQFF TGCGCCAGCAGTCCGACAGGGTTCGGCGAGCAGTTCTTC TRBJ2-1 TRBV10-2 TRBD1 once
CSVERVLNRGGEQFF TGCAGCGTTGAAAGGGTCTTAAACCGGGGTGGTGAGCAGTTCTTC TRBJ2-1 TRBV29-1 - -
CASSPTAREAYEQYF TGCGCCAGCAGCCCGACGGCGCGGGAGGCCTACGAGCAGTACTTC TRBJ2-7 TRBV5-1 TRBD2 -
CASRSSSYGYTF TGTGCCAGCAGGTCCTCGAGCTATGGCTACACCTTC TRBJ1-2 TRBV28 - -
CASSLSLTRMNTGELFF TGTGCCAGCAGTTTATCCCTGACTAGGATGAACACCGGGGAGCTGTTTTTT TRBJ2-2 TRBV28 - -
CASSPGLAGETQYF TGCGCCAGCAGCCCGGGACTAGCGGGAGAGACCCAGTACTTC TRBJ2-5 TRBV5-1 TRBD2 -
CASSDGGGAGELFF TGTGCCAGCAGTGACGGAGGAGGGGCTGGGGAGCTGTTTTTT TRBJ2-2 TRBV6-4 - -
CASSRGTEETQYF TGTGCCAGCAGTCGCGGGACAGAAGAGACCCAGTACTTC TRBJ2-5 TRBV28 - -
CASSVTGAPSDEQFF TGCGCCAGCAGTGTAACAGGGGCCCCAAGTGATGAGCAGTTCTTC TRBJ2-1 TRBV5-1 TRBD1 -
CASSYGTSGSPEQFF TGTGCCAGCAGTTACGGGACTAGCGGGAGCCCCGAGCAGTTCTTC TRBJ2-1 TRBV6-6 TRBD2 once
CASRPLALEQFF TGTGCCAGCAGACCCCTAGCTCTAGAGCAGTTCTTC TRBJ2-1 TRBV2 - -
CASSADGLTGELFF TGTGCCAGCAGCGCGGACGGACTCACCGGGGAGCTGTTTTTT TRBJ2-2 TRBV9 - -
CATSRVRGAWDNEQFF TGTGCCACCAGCAGAGTTCGGGGGGCTTGGGACAATGAGCAGTTCTTC TRBJ2-1 TRBV15 - once
CASSEDFSGRVLVYEQYF TGTGCCAGCAGTGAGGATTTTAGCGGGAGAGTTTTAGTATACGAGCAGTACTTC TRBJ2-7 TRBV2 TRBD2 -
CASSLWSTGRRNTEAFF TGTGCCAGCAGTTTATGGTCTACAGGGAGACGGAACACTGAAGCTTTCTTT TRBJ1-1 TRBV28 - few
CASRVDSSYNEQFF TGTGCCAGCAGGGTCGACAGCTCCTACAATGAGCAGTTCTTC TRBJ2-1 TRBV6-5 - -
CASSFGGQPQHF TGTGCCAGCAGCTTCGGGGGGCAGCCCCAGCATTTT TRBJ1-5 TRBV5-8 - -
CSAVTSGSSGQYF TGCAGCGCCGTGACTAGCGGGAGTAGTGGGCAGTACTTC TRBJ2-7 TRBV29-1 TRBD2 -
CASSLPGTGANGYTF TGTGCCAGCAGTTTACCTGGGACAGGGGCAAATGGCTACACCTTC TRBJ1-2 TRBV28 TRBD1 -
CASSFGDHHYGYTF TGTGCCAGCAGCTTCGGAGACCACCACTATGGCTACACCTTC TRBJ1-2 TRBV7-9 - -
CASSYGSGDYNEQFF TGTGCCAGCAGCTACGGTAGCGGGGACTACAATGAGCAGTTCTTC TRBJ2-1 TRBV7-9 TRBD2 -
CASRGGNYEQYF TGTGCCAGCCGCGGAGGGAACTACGAGCAGTACTTC TRBJ2-7 TRBV28 - -
CSVGGDSNQPQHF TGCAGCGTTGGGGGAGACAGCAATCAGCCCCAGCATTTT TRBJ1-5 TRBV29-1 - -
CAISDRGSGANVLTF TGTGCCATCAGTGACAGGGGCTCTGGGGCCAACGTCCTGACTTTC TRBJ2-6 TRBV10-3 - once
CASSQRTSVTGELFF TGTGCCAGCAGCCAACGAACTAGCGTCACCGGGGAGCTGTTTTTT TRBJ2-2 TRBV4-2 TRBD2 -
CASSVASGANVLTF TGTGCCAGCAGCGTAGCTAGTGGGGCCAACGTCCTGACTTTC TRBJ2-6 TRBV9 - -
CASSLWSEQFF TGTGCCAGCAGTTTGTGGAGTGAGCAGTTCTTC TRBJ2-1 TRBV28 - -
CASTKLAGIPYNEQFF TGTGCCAGCACCAAACTAGCCGGGATCCCCTACAATGAGCAGTTCTTC TRBJ2-1 TRBV11-2 - -
CASRFALAGVGYEQYF TGCGCCAGCAGGTTCGCCTTAGCGGGAGTAGGATACGAGCAGTACTTC TRBJ2-7 TRBV5-1 TRBD2 -
CASSQDLGAGTDTQYF TGTGCCAGCAGCCAAGATCTCGGGGCGGGAACAGATACGCAGTATTTT TRBJ2-3 TRBV14 - few
CASSQESSGSFRDEQFF TGTGCCAGCAGCCAAGAGAGTAGCGGGAGTTTTCGCGATGAGCAGTTCTTC TRBJ2-1 TRBV4-2 TRBD2 -
CASSQGSAGLYNEQFF TGTGCCAGCAGCCAAGGGTCAGCGGGACTTTACAATGAGCAGTTCTTC TRBJ2-1 TRBV4-2 TRBD2 -
CASKLGTGYNEQFF TGTGCCAGCAAACTCGGGACAGGGTACAATGAGCAGTTCTTC TRBJ2-1 TRBV6-5 TRBD1 few
CASSIAGQGIYSNQPQHF TGTGCCAGTAGTATAGCGGGACAGGGGATCTATAGCAATCAGCCCCAGCATTTT TRBJ1-5 TRBV19 TRBD1 -
CASSIGGREQFF TGTGCCAGTAGTATAGGGGGCCGCGAGCAGTTCTTC TRBJ2-1 TRBV19 - -
CASRAGQGAGRTDTQYF TGTGCCAGCAGAGCGGGACAGGGGGCAGGTCGCACAGATACGCAGTATTTT TRBJ2-3 TRBV28 TRBD1 -
CASSSPSGGGSYEQYF TGTGCCAGCAGCTCGCCTAGCGGAGGAGGGTCCTACGAGCAGTACTTC TRBJ2-7 TRBV5-4 TRBD2 -
CASEDRDSTDTQYF TGTGCCAGCGAAGACAGGGATAGCACAGATACGCAGTATTTT TRBJ2-3 TRBV28 TRBD1 -
CASSPGLAGVDTQYF TGTGCCAGCAGCCCAGGACTAGCGGGAGTAGATACGCAGTATTTT TRBJ2-3 TRBV7-8 TRBD2 -